This T cell receptor beta chain appears in the sequencing data of a study of T cell responses to AZD1222 COVID-19 vaccine. Findings of the study overall: Females outnumbered males among donors, who were mostly white British; clonal diversity was possibly underestimated. The breadth and depth of Spike-specific TCRs increased once two AZD1222 doses had been given. The span of vaccine-associated CD4 TCRs extended across spike, with dominance at 160-218 and 743-854.

The CDR3 is 14 residues long. V shed 0 bases and J shed 7 bases, with 9 bases lying between them. Germline V gene lookup returns CDR1 KGHSH and CDR2 LQKENI. Concerning this clone itself: Its cognate antigen is unknown. Other nucleotide sequences from this sample produce the same CDR3.

Using immunoSEQ multiplex PCR, the repertoire was profiled, and TCRdb retains in-frame clones only, with some absent. The repertoire includes roughly 170,000 clones, around 88% of them detected once, and about 0.53% sits in the top ten. Sequenced here: peripheral blood, sampled on day 0 of AZD1222 vaccination. The TCR was taken from an adult in good health. The chain has TRBV18 and TRBJ1-4; perhaps TRBD1 as D (5 bases). CDR3 DNA: TGTGCCAGCTCACCACCGGGGGGTAGTGAAAAACTGTTTTTT. This sequence encodes CASSPPGGSEKLFF.